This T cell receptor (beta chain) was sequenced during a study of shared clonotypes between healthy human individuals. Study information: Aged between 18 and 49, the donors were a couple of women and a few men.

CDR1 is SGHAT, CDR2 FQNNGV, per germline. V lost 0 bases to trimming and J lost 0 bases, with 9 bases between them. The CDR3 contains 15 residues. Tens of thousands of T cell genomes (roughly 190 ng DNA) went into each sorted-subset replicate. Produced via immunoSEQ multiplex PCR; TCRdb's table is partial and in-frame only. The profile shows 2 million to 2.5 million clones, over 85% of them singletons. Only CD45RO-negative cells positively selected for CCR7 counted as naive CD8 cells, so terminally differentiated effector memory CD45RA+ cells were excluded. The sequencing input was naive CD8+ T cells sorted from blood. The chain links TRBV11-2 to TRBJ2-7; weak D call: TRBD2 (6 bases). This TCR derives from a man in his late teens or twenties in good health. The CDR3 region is CASSLERGISYEQYF. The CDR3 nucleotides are TGTGCCAGCAGCTTAGAACGGGGGATCTCCTACGAGCAGTACTTC.